This T cell receptor beta chain was sequenced during a study of cytomegalovirus exposure and HLA in healthy donors. Overall study findings and caveats: About 150 TCR beta chains were listed as cytomegalovirus-associated. It was confirmed in vitro that a few of the CMV-associated chains were specific for CMV antigens. Reportedly, cytomegalovirus status was diagnosed with high sensitivity and specificity.

Remarks on this clone: What it binds is not known.

The 120-subject validation cohort, separate from the roughly 700-subject first cohort, included the donors. Libraries were prepared by immunoSEQ multiplex PCR; TCRdb keeps only in-frame clonotypes and omits some of them. The sample has approximately 65,000 clones, over 95% seen once. Germline CDR1 SGDLS, CDR2 YYNGEE. This CDR3 comprises 16 residues. J gave up 4 bases and V 4 bases, and 13 bases lay outside the gene matches. The sample taken for sequencing was PBMCs. This chain links TRBV9 with TRBJ1-2; TRBD1 agrees at 7 bases. This receptor was identified in a man aged 18 to 35 in good health and CMV-seronegative. The CDR3 loop is CASSQHGTASPYGYTF. CDR3 DNA sequence: TGTGCCAGCAGCCAACATGGGACAGCTTCCCCCTATGGCTACACCTTC.